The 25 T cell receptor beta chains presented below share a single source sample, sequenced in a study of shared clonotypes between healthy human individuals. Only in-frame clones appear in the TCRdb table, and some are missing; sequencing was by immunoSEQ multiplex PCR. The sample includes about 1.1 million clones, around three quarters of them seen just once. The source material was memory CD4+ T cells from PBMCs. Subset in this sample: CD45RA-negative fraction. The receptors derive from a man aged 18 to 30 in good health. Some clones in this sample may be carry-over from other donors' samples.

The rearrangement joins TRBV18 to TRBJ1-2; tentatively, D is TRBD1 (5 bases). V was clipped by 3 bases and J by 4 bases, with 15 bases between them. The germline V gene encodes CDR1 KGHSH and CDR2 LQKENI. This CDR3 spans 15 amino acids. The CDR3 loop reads CASSPSRGSFYGYTF. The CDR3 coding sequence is TGTGCCAGCTCACCGAGTAGGGGCAGTTTCTATGGCTACACCTTC.

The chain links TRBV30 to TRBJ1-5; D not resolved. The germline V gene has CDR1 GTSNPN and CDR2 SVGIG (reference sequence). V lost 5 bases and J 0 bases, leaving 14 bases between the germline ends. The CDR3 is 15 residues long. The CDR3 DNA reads TGTGCCTGGGCTCATCAAATTTATAGCAATCAGCCCCAGCATTTT. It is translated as CAWAHQIYSNQPQHF.

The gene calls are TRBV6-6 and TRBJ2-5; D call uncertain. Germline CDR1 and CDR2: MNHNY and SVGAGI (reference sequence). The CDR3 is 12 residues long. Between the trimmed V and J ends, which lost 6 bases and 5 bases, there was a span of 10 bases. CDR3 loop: CASRGGPETQYF. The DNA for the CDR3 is TGTGCCAGCAGGGGCGGACCTGAGACCCAGTACTTC.

The CDR3 nucleotides read TGTGCCAGCAGTAGAGGACACCACCGCTCTGGGGCCAACGTCCTGACTTTC. Translation: CASSRGHHRSGANVLTF. This sequence joins TRBV28 and TRBJ2-6; weak D call: TRBD1 (5 bases). Germline CDR1 is MDHEN and CDR2 is SYDVKM. CDR3 length: 17 amino acids. V was trimmed by 5 bases and J by 0 bases, leaving 14 bases between them.

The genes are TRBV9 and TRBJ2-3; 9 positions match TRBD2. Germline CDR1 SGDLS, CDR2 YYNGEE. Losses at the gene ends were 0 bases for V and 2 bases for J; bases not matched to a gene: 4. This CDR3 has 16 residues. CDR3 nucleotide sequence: TGTGCCAGCAGCGTAGTGGCTAGCGGGGACACAGATACGCAGTATTTT. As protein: CASSVVASGDTDTQYF.

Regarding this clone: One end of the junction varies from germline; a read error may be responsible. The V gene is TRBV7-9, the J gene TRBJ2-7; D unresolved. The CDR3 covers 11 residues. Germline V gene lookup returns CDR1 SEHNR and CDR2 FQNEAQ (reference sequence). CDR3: CAGSFGRSWYF. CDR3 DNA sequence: TGTGCCGGCAGCTTCGGGCGGTCTTGGTACTTC.

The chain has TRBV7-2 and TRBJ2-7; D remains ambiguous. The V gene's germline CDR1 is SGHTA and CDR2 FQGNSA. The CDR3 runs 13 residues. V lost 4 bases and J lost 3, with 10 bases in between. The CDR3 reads CASSSRPGYEQYF. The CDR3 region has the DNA TGTGCCAGCAGCTCTAGACCAGGCTACGAGCAGTACTTC.

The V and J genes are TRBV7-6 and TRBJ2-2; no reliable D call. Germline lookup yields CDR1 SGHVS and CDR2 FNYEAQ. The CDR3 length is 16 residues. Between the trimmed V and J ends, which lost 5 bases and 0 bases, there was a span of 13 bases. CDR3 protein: CASSPGQIANTGELFF. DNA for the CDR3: TGTGCCAGCAGCCCCGGCCAAATCGCGAACACCGGGGAGCTGTTTTTT.

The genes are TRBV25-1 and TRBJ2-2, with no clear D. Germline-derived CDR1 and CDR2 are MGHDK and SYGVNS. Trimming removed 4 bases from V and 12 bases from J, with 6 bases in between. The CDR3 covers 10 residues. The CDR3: CASSGRKLFF. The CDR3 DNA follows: TGTGCCAGCAGTGGAAGGAAGCTGTTTTTT.

The CDR3 nucleotides read TGCAGCGTTGAAGTACGCGGGTCTGGGACTGAAGCTTTCTTT. Protein sequence: CSVEVRGSGTEAFF. V gene TRBV29-1 combines with J gene TRBJ1-1, with unresolved D. V was pared by 1 base and J by 5 bases, with 14 bases between. This CDR3 is built from 14 residues. The germline V gene has CDR1 SQVTM and CDR2 ANQGSEA.

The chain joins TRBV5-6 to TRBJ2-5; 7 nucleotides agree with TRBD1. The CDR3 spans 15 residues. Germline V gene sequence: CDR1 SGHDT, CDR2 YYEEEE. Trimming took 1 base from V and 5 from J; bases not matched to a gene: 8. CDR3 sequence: CASSLQRGRLETQYF. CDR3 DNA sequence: TGTGCCAGCAGCTTGCAAAGGGGGCGTCTGGAGACCCAGTACTTC.

Written as DNA, the CDR3 is TGTGCCAGCATCCCCCTCACAGATACGCAGTATTTT. Its protein is CASIPLTDTQYF. The genes are TRBV2 and TRBJ2-3; D is unresolved. The CDR3 runs 12 residues. The V gene lost 7 bases and the J gene lost 2 bases, with 7 bases spanning the gap. Germline CDR1 is SNHLY and CDR2 is FYNNEI.

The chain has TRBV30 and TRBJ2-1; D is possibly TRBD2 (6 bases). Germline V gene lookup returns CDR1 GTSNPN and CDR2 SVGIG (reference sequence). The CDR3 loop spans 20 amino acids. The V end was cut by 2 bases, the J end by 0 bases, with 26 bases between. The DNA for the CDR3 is TGTGCCTGGAGTCCGCGGGGTAGAAGTGGGCGGCCGAGCTCCTACAATGAGCAGTTCTTC. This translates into CAWSPRGRSGRPSSYNEQFF.

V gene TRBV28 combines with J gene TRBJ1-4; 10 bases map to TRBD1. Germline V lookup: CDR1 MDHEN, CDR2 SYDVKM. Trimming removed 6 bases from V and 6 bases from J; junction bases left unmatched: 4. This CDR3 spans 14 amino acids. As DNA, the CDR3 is TGTGCCAGCAGGGGACAGGGGAGGTATGAAAAACTGTTTTTT. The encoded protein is CASRGQGRYEKLFF.

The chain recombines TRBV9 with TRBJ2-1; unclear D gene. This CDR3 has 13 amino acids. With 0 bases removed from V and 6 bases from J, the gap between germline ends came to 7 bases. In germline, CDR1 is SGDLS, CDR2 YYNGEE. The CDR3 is CASSVGQINEQFF. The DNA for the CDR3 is TGTGCCAGCAGCGTAGGTCAGATCAATGAGCAGTTCTTC.

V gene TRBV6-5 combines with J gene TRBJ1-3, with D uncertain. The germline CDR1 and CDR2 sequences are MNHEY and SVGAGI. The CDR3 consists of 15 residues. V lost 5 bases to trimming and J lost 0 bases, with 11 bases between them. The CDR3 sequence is CASSRNGDSGNTIYF. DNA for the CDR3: TGTGCCAGCAGTCGAAATGGGGACTCTGGAAACACCATATATTTT.

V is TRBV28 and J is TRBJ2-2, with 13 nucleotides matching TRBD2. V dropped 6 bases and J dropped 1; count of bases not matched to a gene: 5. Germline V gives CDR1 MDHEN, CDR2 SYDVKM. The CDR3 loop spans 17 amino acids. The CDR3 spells CASRGLAGRQNTGELFF. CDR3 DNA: TGTGCCAGCAGGGGACTAGCGGGGCGGCAGAACACCGGGGAGCTGTTTTTT.

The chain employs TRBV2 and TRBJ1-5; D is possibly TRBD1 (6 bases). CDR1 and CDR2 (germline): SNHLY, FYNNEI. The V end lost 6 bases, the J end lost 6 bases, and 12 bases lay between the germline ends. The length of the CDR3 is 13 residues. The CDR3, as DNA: TGTGCCAGCAGGGGAAGGGGGGGTCAGCCCCAGCATTTT. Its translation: CASRGRGGQPQHF.

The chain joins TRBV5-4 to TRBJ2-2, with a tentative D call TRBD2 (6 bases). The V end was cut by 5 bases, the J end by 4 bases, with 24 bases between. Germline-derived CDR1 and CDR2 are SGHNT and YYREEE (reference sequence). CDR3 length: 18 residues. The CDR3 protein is CASRPFDGSGTSTGELFF. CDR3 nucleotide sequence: TGTGCCAGCAGGCCCTTTGATGGCTCCGGGACTTCCACCGGGGAGCTGTTTTTT.

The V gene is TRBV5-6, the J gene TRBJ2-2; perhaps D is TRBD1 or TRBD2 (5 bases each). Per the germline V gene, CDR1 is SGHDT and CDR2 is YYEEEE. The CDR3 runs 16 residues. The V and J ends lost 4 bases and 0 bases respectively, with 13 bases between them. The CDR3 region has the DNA TGTGCCAGCAGCCCACCCGGGACGGCGAACACCGGGGAGCTGTTTTTT. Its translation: CASSPPGTANTGELFF.

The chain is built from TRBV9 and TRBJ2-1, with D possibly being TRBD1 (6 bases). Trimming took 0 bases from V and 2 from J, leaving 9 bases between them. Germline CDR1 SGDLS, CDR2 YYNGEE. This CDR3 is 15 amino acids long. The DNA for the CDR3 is TGTGCCAGCAGCGTAGCAGGGACACCCTACAATGAGCAGTTCTTC. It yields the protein CASSVAGTPYNEQFF.

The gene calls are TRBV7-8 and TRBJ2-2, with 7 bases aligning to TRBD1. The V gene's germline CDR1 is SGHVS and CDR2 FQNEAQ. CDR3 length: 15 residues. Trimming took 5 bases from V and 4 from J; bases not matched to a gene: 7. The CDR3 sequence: CASSPRDSPTGELFF. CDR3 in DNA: TGTGCCAGCAGCCCCCGGGACAGCCCCACCGGGGAGCTGTTTTTT.

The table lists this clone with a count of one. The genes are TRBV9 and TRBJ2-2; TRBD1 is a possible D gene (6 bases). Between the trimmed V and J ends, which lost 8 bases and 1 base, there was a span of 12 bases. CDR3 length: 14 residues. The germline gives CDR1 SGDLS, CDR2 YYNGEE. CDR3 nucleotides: TGTGCCAGTGCCGACAGGCGGAACACCGGGGAGCTGTTTTTT. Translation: CASADRRNTGELFF.

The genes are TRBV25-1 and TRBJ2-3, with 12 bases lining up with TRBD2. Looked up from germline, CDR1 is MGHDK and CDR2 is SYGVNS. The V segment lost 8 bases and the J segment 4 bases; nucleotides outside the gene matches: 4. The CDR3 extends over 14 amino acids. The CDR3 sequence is CASGLAGGADTQYF. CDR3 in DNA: TGTGCCAGCGGTCTAGCGGGAGGGGCAGATACGCAGTATTTT.

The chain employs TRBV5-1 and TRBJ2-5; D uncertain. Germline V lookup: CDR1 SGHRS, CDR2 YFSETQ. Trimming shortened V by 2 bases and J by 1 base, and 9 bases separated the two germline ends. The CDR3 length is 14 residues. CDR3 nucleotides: TGCGCCAGCAGCTTATCCAGGATCCAAGAGACCCAGTACTTC. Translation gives CASSLSRIQETQYF. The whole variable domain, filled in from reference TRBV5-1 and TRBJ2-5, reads KAGVTQTPRYLIKTRGQQVTLSCSPISGHRSVSWYQQTPGQGLQFLFEYFSETQRNKGNFPGRFSGRQFSNSRSEMNVSTLELGDSALYLCASSLSRIQETQYFGPGTRLLVL.